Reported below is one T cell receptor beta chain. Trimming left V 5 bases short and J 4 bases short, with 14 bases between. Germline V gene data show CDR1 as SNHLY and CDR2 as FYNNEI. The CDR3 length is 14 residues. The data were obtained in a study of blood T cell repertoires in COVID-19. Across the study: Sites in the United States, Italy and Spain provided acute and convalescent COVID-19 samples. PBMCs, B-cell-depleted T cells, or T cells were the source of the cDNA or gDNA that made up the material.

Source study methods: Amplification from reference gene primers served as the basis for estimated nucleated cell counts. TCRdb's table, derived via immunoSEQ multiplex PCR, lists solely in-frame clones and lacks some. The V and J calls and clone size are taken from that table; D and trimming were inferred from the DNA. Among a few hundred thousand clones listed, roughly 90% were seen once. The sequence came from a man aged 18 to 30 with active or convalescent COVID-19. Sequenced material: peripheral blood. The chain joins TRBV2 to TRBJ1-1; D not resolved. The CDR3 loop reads CASSRNGVPTEAFF. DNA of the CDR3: TGTGCCAGCAGTAGAAACGGAGTCCCCACTGAAGCTTTCTTT.